This entry describes one T cell receptor (beta chain). Its antigen is still unknown. This entry comes from a study of early stage breast cancer tumors. Per the germline V gene, CDR1 is MNHNS and CDR2 is SASEGT. V was trimmed by 7 bases and J by 5 bases, leaving 21 bases between them. The CDR3 runs to 15 residues. Produced via immunoSEQ multiplex PCR; TCRdb's table is partial and in-frame only. The sample lists about 58,000 clones, about 80% seen once, with 3% to 3.5% in the top ten. General observations from the study: Commonly generated sequences made up most enriched TCRB sequences shared between patients.

The chain carries TRBV6-1 and TRBJ2-7; D possibly corresponds to TRBD2 (6 bases). The receptor's source is a person aged 30-39 years with breast cancer. What was sequenced was blood. This CDR3 is CASKSGRLRSNEQYF. Written as DNA, the CDR3 is TGTGCCAGCAAGAGCGGGCGGCTTCGTTCGAACGAGCAGTACTTC.